One and the same sample provided the 15 T cell receptor beta chains below, sequenced in a study of T cells after yellow fever vaccination. Using its own MiXCR run on the 5' RACE reads, TCRdb lists one record per CDR3 protein. The data show 500,000 to 650,000 distinct CDR3 sequences, 9% to 15% seen once. This specimen consisted of PBMCs, obtained on the day of the yellow fever booster vaccination. The receptors derive from a man between 25 and 39 years old who received the YFV17D yellow fever vaccine.

This clonotype occurred a few times. The chain has TRBV25-1 and TRBJ1-3, with D tentatively TRBD1 (6 bases). Germline V gene lookup returns CDR1 MGHDK and CDR2 SYGVNS. The V gene lost 6 bases and the J gene lost 2 bases, with 11 bases spanning the gap. CDR3 size: 14 residues. CDR3 region: CASSQGQTGNTIYF. CDR3 in DNA: TGTGCCAGCAGCCAAGGACAGACTGGAAACACCATATATTTT.

V usage is TRBV5-1 and J usage is TRBJ2-1; no reliable D call. Looked up from germline, CDR1 is SGHRS and CDR2 is YFSETQ. Trimming shortened V by 0 bases and J by 9 bases, and 7 bases separated the two germline ends. CDR3 length: 12 residues. In nucleotides, the CDR3 is TGCGCCAGCAGCTTGGAGTCTAGTGAGCAGTTCTTC. This encodes CASSLESSEQFF.

This clonotype was seen ten or more times. The rearrangement links TRBV5-1 to TRBJ2-2, with D tentatively TRBD2 (5 bases). Per germline, CDR1 SGHRS and CDR2 YFSETQ. The germline V and J ends were trimmed by 4 bases and 5 bases, with 15 bases remaining between them. The CDR3 is 15 residues long. CDR3: CASSPQTPGTGELFF. For the CDR3, the DNA is TGCGCCAGCAGCCCACAGACCCCGGGGACCGGGGAGCTGTTTTTT.

The CDR3 coding sequence is TGTGCCAGTAGTACTTCGTTCGACCGAAGAGCTAACTATGGCTACACCTTC. This translates into CASSTSFDRRANYGYTF. The gene calls are TRBV19 and TRBJ1-2; D is unclear. CDR3 size: 17 residues. Deletions cut 4 bases from V and 0 bases from J, with 18 bases between. Per the germline V gene, CDR1 is LNHDA and CDR2 is SQIVND (reference sequence).

This clonotype was found a few times. The chain recombines TRBV12-3 or TRBV12-4 with TRBJ1-1, with D hard to call. This CDR3 comprises 14 residues. V lost 6 bases, J lost 0 bases, and 11 bases lay in between. Here the CDR3 reads CASSSGDMNTEAFF. The DNA for the CDR3 is TGTGCCAGCAGCTCAGGAGACATGAACACTGAAGCTTTCTTT.

The chain uses TRBV27 and TRBJ2-7, with TRBD2 as a possible D gene (6 bases). The CDR3 length is 15 residues. V shed 6 bases and J shed 3 bases, with 18 bases lying between them. Germline CDR1 is MNHEY and CDR2 is SMNVEV (reference sequence). CDR3 coding DNA: TGTGCCAGCAGCCGCCCACTAGCCGGTTACTACGAGCAGTACTTC. Translation gives CASSRPLAGYYEQYF.

This clonotype was picked up a small number of times. This sequence joins TRBV11-1 and TRBJ2-6, with 7 nucleotides matching TRBD2. Germline V gives CDR1 SGHAT, CDR2 FQDESV (reference sequence). V gave up 7 bases and J gave up 3 bases; unmatched junction bases: 18. The CDR3 is 19 residues long. The CDR3 DNA reads as TGTGCCAGCAACCGCGACATCTGGGAGGGGCGAGGTGGGGCCAACGTCCTGACTTTC. It is translated as CASNRDIWEGRGGANVLTF.

The table lists this clonotype with many counts. This sequence joins TRBV29-1 and TRBJ2-1, with unresolved D. This CDR3 spans 10 amino acids. The germline V gene has CDR1 SQVTM and CDR2 ANQGSEA. V lost 4 bases and J lost 7, with 5 bases in between. CDR3: CSVAGNEQFF. In nucleotides, the CDR3 is TGCAGCGTTGCGGGTAATGAGCAGTTCTTC.

The table lists this clonotype with many counts. The chain carries TRBV7-2 and TRBJ1-3, with D unresolved. V was clipped by 7 bases and J by 0 bases, with 13 bases between them. The CDR3 has 15 amino acids. Germline V CDR1 and CDR2: SGHTA, FQGNSA. In nucleotides, the CDR3 is TGTGCCAGCATCAGGCGACCGAGCTCTGGAAACACCATATATTTT. This sequence encodes CASIRRPSSGNTIYF.

This clonotype showed up many times. This chain connects TRBV11-2 to TRBJ2-5; D unclear. Germline CDR1 SGHAT, CDR2 FQNNGV. The ends were cut back, 2 bases at V and 1 base at J, with 5 bases in the middle. The CDR3 spans 13 residues. This chain's CDR3 is CASSLSIQETQYF. CDR3 DNA: TGTGCCAGCAGCTTAAGCATCCAAGAGACCCAGTACTTC.

The chain has TRBV19 and TRBJ2-7; TRBD2 agrees at 7 bases. The V gene end was trimmed by 3 bases and the J gene end by 3 bases; junction bases not matched to a gene: 8. This CDR3 contains 15 residues. Germline values: CDR1 LNHDA, CDR2 SQIVND (reference sequence). The CDR3 loop is CASSIGKRGSYEQYF. The CDR3 region has the DNA TGTGCCAGTAGTATTGGAAAGCGGGGAAGCTACGAGCAGTACTTC.

In regard to this clonotype: The junction departs from germline at one end; a sequencing error may be responsible. This chain uses TRBV27 with TRBJ1-1, with 8 bases fitting TRBD1. Germline loops: CDR1 MNHEY, CDR2 SMNVEV (reference sequence). The CDR3 loop spans 14 amino acids. CDR3 sequence (DNA): TGTACCAGCAGGGCAGGGGGCAGGGGCACTGAAGCTTTCTTT. Translation gives CTSRAGGRGTEAFF.

This clonotype appeared a few times. The rearrangement links TRBV20-1 to TRBJ2-5; D gene ambiguous. The CDR3 has 10 amino acids. The ends were cut back, 7 bases at V and 4 bases at J, with 7 bases in the middle. From germline, CDR1 is DFQATT and CDR2 SNEGSKA (reference sequence). CDR3 protein: CSGLGETQYF. CDR3 bases: TGCAGTGGCCTTGGAGAGACCCAGTACTTC.

The chain carries TRBV7-2 and TRBJ2-2; TRBD1 agrees at 7 bases. Germline assignment: CDR1 SGHTA and CDR2 FQGNSA. V dropped 3 bases and J dropped 7; count of bases not matched to a gene: 8. CDR3 length: 15 amino acids. CDR3 bases: TGTGCCAGCAGCTTTAAAGGGGGCGGCGGCGGGGAGCTGTTTTTT. This translates into CASSFKGGGGGELFF.

The chain uses TRBV7-2 and TRBJ2-7; unclear D gene. The germline CDR1 and CDR2 sequences are SGHTA and FQGNSA. The CDR3 has 14 residues. The ends were cut back, 1 base at V and 1 base at J, with 8 bases in the middle. CDR3 loop: CASSLDNGSYEQYF. The CDR3 region has the DNA TGTGCCAGCAGCTTAGACAACGGTTCCTACGAGCAGTACTTC.